This T cell receptor beta chain was identified in a study of graft-versus-host responses after intestinal transplantation. Study-wide background: All recipients got anti-thymocyte globulin induction, then tacrolimus and steroids for roughly three years. Study-wide results and caveats: Allograft clonal ratios (graft-versus-host to host-versus-graft) were high in patients who had graft-donor T cell macrochimerism.

This clone appeared once. Its antigen is as yet unknown. This CDR3 comprises 12 residues. Germline assignment: CDR1 MNHNY and CDR2 SVGAGI (reference sequence). V gave up 5 bases and J gave up 3 bases, with 8 bases separating them. The protocol was immunoSEQ multiplex PCR, while the TCRdb copy is restricted to in-frame clones and leaves out a portion. The sample holds 20,000 or so clones; about 89% are singletons and the top ten take approximately 48%. This receptor was obtained from a human patient who received an intestinal transplant, so some T cells may come from the graft donor. The V and J genes are TRBV6-6 and TRBJ2-7, with D possibly matching TRBD2 (5 bases). The sample in question was bone marrow, obtained approximately 120 days after transplant. The CDR3 region is CASSLALYEQYF. The CDR3 coding sequence is TGTGCCAGCAGTCTAGCCCTCTACGAGCAGTACTTC.